Presented here are 2 T cell receptor beta chains from one specimen sequenced in a study of vaccination and CD4 T cells after COVID-19. Cultured CD4+ T-cell DNA underwent Oncomine TCR Beta short-read sequencing. In TCRdb, the PCR reads were re-called with MiXCR into one record per CDR3 protein. This sample carries nearly 20,000 distinct CDR3 sequences, over 60% of them seen once, and the ten largest clones take approximately 17%. No cognate antigen is known for these TCRs. The treatment is: roughly 10-day PBMC culture with coronavirus spike peptide pools or control peptides (ViraFEST assay). The sequencing used CD4+ T cells from blood, cultured in vitro, collected after SARS-CoV-2 vaccination. These receptors originate from a human donor who received a COVID-19 vaccine.

The chain carries TRBV20-1 and TRBJ1-2, with 8 bases lining up with TRBD1. The CDR3 extends over 15 amino acids. V lost 5 bases to trimming and J lost 4 bases; unmatched junction nucleotides: 12. Germline V gene lookup returns CDR1 DFQATT and CDR2 SNEGSKA (reference sequence). CDR3 protein: CSARRTGQSTYGYTF. CDR3 DNA sequence: TGCAGTGCTCGCCGGACAGGGCAATCAACCTATGGCTACACCTTC.

The chain joins TRBV19 to TRBJ1-2; 10 positions agree with TRBD1. Losses at the gene ends were 3 bases for V and 4 bases for J; bases not matched to a gene: 11. Germline values: CDR1 LNHDA, CDR2 SQIVND (reference sequence). The CDR3 covers 17 residues. The CDR3 is CASSMGIRRQGAYGYTF. The CDR3, as DNA: TGTGCCAGTAGTATGGGGATCCGTCGACAGGGGGCCTATGGCTACACCTTC.